This T cell receptor beta chain was found in a study of coeliac disease. Study results and limitations: Cross-contamination between intraepithelial and lamina propria cells was possible. The authors judged this method unsuitable for unbiased gliadin-specific T cell detection.

The CDR3 runs 13 residues. Between the trimmed V and J ends, which lost 0 bases and 7 bases, there was a span of 10 bases. The germline V gene has CDR1 SGHNT and CDR2 YYREEE (reference sequence). Assay used: immunoSEQ multiplex PCR; TCRdb lists only in-frame clones, some missing. The profile shows 2,500 to 3,000 clones, roughly 66% of them singletons. This clone was counted only a few times. Its antigen is as yet unknown. The TCR comes from a woman in her seventies with celiac disease on a gluten-free diet. The sample consisted of lamina propria lymphocytes from the gut. The genes are TRBV5-4 and TRBJ2-5, with a tentative D call TRBD1 (5 bases). CDR3: CASSLDRSGTQYF. For the CDR3, the DNA is TGTGCCAGCAGCTTGGACAGGTCCGGGACCCAGTACTTC.